Detailed here is one TCR beta chain. The sample is drawn from a study of T cell changes during pregnancy in multiple sclerosis. The method was immunoSEQ multiplex PCR; TCRdb's version includes in-frame clones alone and lacks a portion of them. This table holds under 50,000 clones, roughly 90% found once. V shed 4 bases and J shed 10 bases, with 9 bases lying between them. The CDR3 is 11 residues long. The germline V gene has CDR1 SGDLS and CDR2 YYNGEE. The source was CD8+ T cells from peripheral blood mononuclear cells, collected in the first trimester of pregnancy. The TCR comes from a female donor with multiple sclerosis, enrolled in a pregnancy study. The chain uses TRBV9 and TRBJ2-1; TRBD1 is a possible D gene (5 bases). The DNA of the CDR3 is TGTGCCAGCAGCACAGGTGTAGAGCAGTTCTTC. Translating it yields CASSTGVEQFF.